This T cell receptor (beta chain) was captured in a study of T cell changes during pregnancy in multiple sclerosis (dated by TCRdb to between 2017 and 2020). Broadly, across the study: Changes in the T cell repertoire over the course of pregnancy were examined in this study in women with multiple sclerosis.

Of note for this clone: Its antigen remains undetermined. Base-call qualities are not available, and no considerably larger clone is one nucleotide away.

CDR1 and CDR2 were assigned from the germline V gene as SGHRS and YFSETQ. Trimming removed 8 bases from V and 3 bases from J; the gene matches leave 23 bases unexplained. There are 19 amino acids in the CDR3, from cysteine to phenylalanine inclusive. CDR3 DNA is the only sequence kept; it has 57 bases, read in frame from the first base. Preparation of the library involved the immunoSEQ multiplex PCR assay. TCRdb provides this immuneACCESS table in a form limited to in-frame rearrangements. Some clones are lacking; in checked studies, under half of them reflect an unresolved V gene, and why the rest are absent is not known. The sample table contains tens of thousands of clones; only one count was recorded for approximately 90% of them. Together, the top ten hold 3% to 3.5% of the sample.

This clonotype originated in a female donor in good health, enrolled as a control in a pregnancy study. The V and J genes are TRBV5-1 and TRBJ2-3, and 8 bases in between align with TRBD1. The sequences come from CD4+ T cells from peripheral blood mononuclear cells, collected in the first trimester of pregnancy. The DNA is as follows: TGCGCCAGTTACAGGGGGGCAACGGGACTTGTGGGGAAAACAGATACGCAGTATTTT. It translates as CASYRGATGLVGKTDTQYF.